A selection of T cell receptor beta chains follows, all from one sample in a study of blood T cell repertoires in COVID-19. The table came from immunoSEQ multiplex PCR; TCRdb's copy has only in-frame clones and leaves some out. The sample has 200,000 to 250,000 clones, approximately 77% seen once. The sequenced sample consisted of peripheral blood. The receptor source for this set is a woman older than 75 with acute or convalescent COVID-19. Each CDR3 is given with its conserved first and last residue. A D gene is named only where the DNA matches it firmly. Expanded clones get a size class; other rows say once, few or many, or leave the size out.

>TRBD1|TRBJ1-4|TRBV29-1|once
TGCAGCGTTGGAAGACAGGGGGAAAAACTGTTTTTT
CSVGRQGEKLFF
>-|TRBJ1-1|TRBV29-1|-
TGCAGCGTTGTGGACACAAAAGCTTTCTTT
CSVVDTKAFF
>TRBD1|TRBJ1-4|TRBV19|few
TGTGCCAGTAGTGTGGGCCGGGACAGGGGAGAAAAACTGTTTTTT
CASSVGRDRGEKLFF
>-|TRBJ1-2|TRBV3-1/TRBV3-2|-
TGTGCCAGCAGCCAAGCGGGGGAAGGTTATGGCTACACCTTC
CASSQAGEGYGYTF
>TRBD1|TRBJ2-5|TRBV24-1|-
TGTGCCACCAGTGATGAGACAGGGGGCATGGAAGAGACCCAGTACTTC
CATSDETGGMEETQYF
>-|TRBJ1-2|TRBV5-1|once
TGCGCCAGCAGCCAGGCAGGGGAAGGAGGCTACACCTTC
CASSQAGEGGYTF
>-|TRBJ1-2|TRBV5-4|-
TGTGCCAGCAGCCAGGGACAATCTACCAACTATGGCTACACCTTC
CASSQGQSTNYGYTF
>-|TRBJ1-5|TRBV6-6|-
TGTGCCAGCAGTTCACAGGGTATCGGCAATCAGCCCCAGCATTTT
CASSSQGIGNQPQHF
>TRBD1|TRBJ2-3|TRBV5-6|-
TGTGCCAGCAGCTTGGGGGGGACAGTGAGAGATACGCAGTATTTT
CASSLGGTVRDTQYF
>-|TRBJ1-2|TRBV29-1|once
TGCAGCGTTGAAGTCCCGGAACAGGACTATGGCTACACCTTC
CSVEVPEQDYGYTF
>-|TRBJ2-7|TRBV27|-
TGTGCCAGCAGTCGGGACACCTACGAGCAGTACTTC
CASSRDTYEQYF
>-|TRBJ2-2|TRBV7-9|-
TGTGCCAGCAGCTTTGAGGGTACCGGGGAGCTGTTTTTT
CASSFEGTGELFF
>-|TRBJ2-5|TRBV9|-
TGTGCCAGCAGCGTAGGGGGGGGCGAGGAGACCCAGTACTTC
CASSVGGGEETQYF
>TRBD1|TRBJ1-1|TRBV7-8|-
TGTGCCAGCAGCTTAGAGGCGCAGGGGGAAACTGAAGCTTTCTTT
CASSLEAQGETEAFF
>-|TRBJ2-3|TRBV5-4|-
TGTGCCAGCAGCTCCCTAGGAGATACGCAGTATTTT
CASSSLGDTQYF
>-|TRBJ1-1|TRBV19|-
TGTGCCACTAGGGTGGGAGTATACACTGAAGCTTTCTTT
CATRVGVYTEAFF
>-|TRBJ2-7|TRBV5-8|-
TGTGCCAGCAGCCCTCGGGCGAGGGTATCTACCGGCGAGCAGTACTTC
CASSPRARVSTGEQYF
>TRBD2|TRBJ2-3|TRBV2|once
TGTGCCAGCAGTGTATCCGGACTAGGCACAGATACGCAGTATTTT
CASSVSGLGTDTQYF
>-|TRBJ1-6|TRBV7-8|-
TGTGCCAGCAGCCTCCGGGGGGAGTCGGTTAATTCACCCCTCCACTTT
CASSLRGESVNSPLHF
>-|TRBJ1-1|TRBV19|-
TGTGCCAGTAGTATAGATCTGACACTTAACACTGAAGCTTTCTTT
CASSIDLTLNTEAFF
>TRBD1|TRBJ1-2|TRBV2|-
TGTGCCAGCAGGCCCGGGACAGGGGGAATCGACTATGGCTACACCTTC
CASRPGTGGIDYGYTF
>TRBD2|TRBJ2-3|TRBV5-1|-
TGCGCCAGCAGCTTGGCCTTAGGAAGCGGGGGGGCAGATACGCAGTATTTT
CASSLALGSGGADTQYF
>TRBD1|TRBJ1-2|TRBV5-6|-
TGTGCCAGCAGCTTGGAGGCGGCCGGGACAGGCCCTATGGGGGGCTTC
CASSLEAAGTGPMGGF
>TRBD2|TRBJ2-3|TRBV9|-
TGTGCCAGCAGCGATTCAAGGCTAGCGGGGATTATAGACACAGATACGCAGTATTTT
CASSDSRLAGIIDTDTQYF
>-|TRBJ1-5|TRBV19|-
TGTGCCAGTAGTAAAGCAGGGATAAATCAGCCCCAGCATTTT
CASSKAGINQPQHF
>-|TRBJ2-2|TRBV9|-
TGTGCCAGCAGCGAGCGCCGGGGACAGAACACCGGGGAGCTGTTTTTT
CASSERRGQNTGELFF
>-|TRBJ1-1|TRBV19|-
TGTGCCAGTAGTATTCAGGTTGGCACTGAAGCTTTCTTT
CASSIQVGTEAFF
>TRBD2|TRBJ2-5|TRBV7-2|-
TGTGCCAGCAGCGCCGGACTAGCGAGCGAGACCCAGTACTTC
CASSAGLASETQYF
>TRBD1|TRBJ2-3|TRBV7-9|-
TGTGCCAGCAGCTTAGGAGACAGGGCCACAGATACGCAGTATTTT
CASSLGDRATDTQYF
>TRBD1|TRBJ2-6|TRBV2|few
TGTGCCAGCAGTGAAGAAAGGACAGGAAACTCTGGGGCCAACGTCCTGACTTTC
CASSEERTGNSGANVLTF
>-|TRBJ2-3|TRBV14|-
TGTGCCAGCAGCCAGGACAGTACCACAGATACGCAGTATTTT
CASSQDSTTDTQYF